This TCR beta chain is drawn from a study of T cells in Graves' hyperthyroidism and ophthalmopathy. This CDR3 is built from 10 residues. CDR1 is MNHNS, CDR2 SASEGT, per germline. In patients aged 18 to 65, hyperthyroidism was newly diagnosed, with duration under 2 months. Diagnosing involved the use of clinical symptoms, serum thyroxine and TRAb, thyroid ultrasound and orbital computed tomography. From RNA transcripts, TCR beta CDR3 regions were amplified. Primed by the HTBI set, a first-round RT-PCR was run on the TCR CDR3. TCRdb used MiXCR to reprocess the multiplex PCR reads, holding one entry per CDR3 protein. The data contain 600,000 to 650,000 distinct CDR3 sequences, around 15% of them singletons. This clonotype occurred a few times. A read error may produce the germline difference seen at one junction end.

The TCR was taken from a woman aged 30 to 39 with Graves' hyperthyroidism. The gene calls are TRBV6-1 and TRBJ2-5; D is ambiguous. The sample was blood. CDR3 nucleotide sequence: TGTGCCAGCAGTGAATCTTTTAGGAACTTC. It encodes CASSESFRNF.